This T cell receptor beta chain originates from a study of blood T cell repertoires in COVID-19. Across the whole study: Sites in the United States, Italy and Spain provided acute and convalescent COVID-19 samples.

Repertoires were generated with immunoSEQ multiplex PCR, while TCRdb's copy carries only in-frame clones and drops some. The sample contains 400,000 to 450,000 clones, around 88% of which appear only once. During active infection, Seattle patients enrolled and were then monitored through disease. Per the germline V gene, CDR1 is MNHEY and CDR2 is SMNVEV (reference sequence). The CDR3 is 14 residues long. V was pared by 9 bases and J by 0 bases, with 12 bases between. The chain combines TRBV27 with TRBJ1-5; weak D call: TRBD1 (6 bases). This TCR derives from a woman aged 45 to 65 with COVID-19, enrolled during active disease. The sample comprised peripheral blood. The CDR3 reads CASSDSHSNQPQHF. As DNA, the CDR3 is TGTGCCAGTTCGGACAGCCATAGCAATCAGCCCCAGCATTTT.